Shown below are 19 T cell receptor beta chains from a single sample sequenced in a study of T cell changes during pregnancy in multiple sclerosis. Profiled with immunoSEQ multiplex PCR; TCRdb holds only in-frame clones, not every one. Of roughly 40,000 clones listed, almost 95% are singletons. Source: CD4+ T cells from peripheral blood mononuclear cells, taken after pregnancy. The receptors stem from a female donor with multiple sclerosis, enrolled in a pregnancy study.

For the CDR3, the DNA is TGTGCCAGTAGCTTTACAGGGTTCGATGAGCAGTTCTTC. Protein product: CASSFTGFDEQFF. The chain is built from TRBV19 and TRBJ2-1, with D tentatively TRBD1 (6 bases). Per germline, CDR1 LNHDA and CDR2 SQIVND (reference sequence). The V end lost 6 bases, the J end lost 8 bases, and 14 bases lay between the germline ends. The CDR3 runs to 13 residues.

The chain is built from TRBV18 and TRBJ1-4, with 9 bases that match TRBD1. The CDR3 is 14 amino acids. Per germline, CDR1 KGHSH and CDR2 LQKENI. The V and J ends lost 3 bases and 4 bases, in that order; junction bases with no gene match: 0. CDR3 protein: CASSPTGGNEKLFF. CDR3 coding DNA: TGTGCCAGCTCACCGACAGGGGGTAATGAAAAACTGTTTTTT.

This clone is a singleton in its sample. This chain links TRBV7-6 with TRBJ1-5, with D uncertain. The CDR3 consists of 14 residues. Germline-derived CDR1 and CDR2 are SGHVS and FNYEAQ. V was clipped by 1 base and J by 9 bases, with 13 bases between them. CDR3 sequence: CASSLEVGGRPQHF. The CDR3 DNA sequence: TGTGCCAGCAGCTTAGAGGTGGGAGGCAGGCCCCAGCATTTT. Full variable domain (outside the CDR3, taken from reference TRBV7-6 and TRBJ1-5): GAGVSQSPRYKVTKRGQDVALRCDPISGHVSLYWYRQALGQGPEFLTYFNYEAQQDKSGLPNDRFSAERPEGSISTLTIQRTEQRDSAMYRCASSLEVGGRPQHFGDGTRLSIL.

The rearrangement links TRBV6-1 to TRBJ1-2, with no clear D. V lost 4 bases and J 1 base, leaving 7 bases between the germline ends. Per germline, CDR1 MNHNS and CDR2 SASEGT. The CDR3 spans 13 residues. The CDR3 protein is CASSARDNYGYTF. The CDR3 DNA reads TGTGCCAGCAGTGCCCGGGATAACTATGGCTACACCTTC.

This chain uses TRBV7-9 with TRBJ1-6, with 7 bases lining up with TRBD1. This CDR3 is built from 14 residues. CDR1 and CDR2 from the germline V gene are SEHNR and FQNEAQ (reference sequence). V lost 7 bases and J lost 5; bases outside the gene matches: 5. CDR3: CASTSGTDNSPLHF. CDR3 coding DNA: TGTGCCAGCACCTCCGGGACAGATAATTCACCCCTCCACTTT.

This clone was seen just once. The chain uses TRBV5-6 and TRBJ1-1; 7 nucleotides match TRBD1. CDR1 is SGHDT and CDR2 is YYEEEE in the germline V gene. Unmatched junction bases numbered 6, after V lost 2 bases and J lost 5 bases. The CDR3 runs 14 residues. The CDR3 coding sequence is TGTGCCAGCAGCTTTCGAGACAGGGAGACTGAAGCTTTCTTT. Translation gives CASSFRDRETEAFF.

The chain's CDR3 is CASSLGDSIYGYTF. CDR3 bases: TGTGCCAGCAGCTTGGGGGACAGTATCTATGGCTACACCTTC. The chain joins TRBV5-4 to TRBJ1-2; 7 nucleotides match TRBD1. V lost 0 bases and J lost 4; bases outside the gene matches: 3. This CDR3 region has 14 residues. Per germline, CDR1 SGHNT and CDR2 YYREEE (reference sequence).

The V and J genes are TRBV18 and TRBJ1-1, with D possibly TRBD1 on 6 matching bases. The V end was cut by 6 bases, the J end by 0 bases, with 23 bases between. The CDR3 covers 18 residues. CDR1 and CDR2 (germline): KGHSH, LQKENI. Here the CDR3 DNA reads TGTGCCAGCTCCCCAGGAGGCCAGGGGATGCTCCTGAACACTGAAGCTTTCTTT. Amino acids: CASSPGGQGMLLNTEAFF.

This CDR3 reads CASSPMGLAGGQGTYEQYF. CDR3 sequence (DNA): TGTGCCAGCTCACCAATGGGACTAGCGGGGGGGCAAGGTACCTACGAGCAGTACTTC. J is TRBJ2-7 and V is TRBV18; 16 bases are a match to TRBD2. This CDR3 has 19 residues. J was trimmed by 2 bases and V by 2 bases; bases with no gene match: 9. Germline V CDR1 and CDR2: KGHSH, LQKENI.

This chain joins TRBV6-1 and TRBJ2-1; D is undetermined. V dropped 4 bases and J dropped 4 bases, with 8 bases sitting between them. Germline CDR1 is MNHNS and CDR2 is SASEGT. The CDR3 is made up of 13 amino acids. CDR3 nucleotides: TGTGCCAGCAGTGCTACAGAATACAATGAGCAGTTCTTC. Its protein is CASSATEYNEQFF.

J is TRBJ2-7 and V is TRBV30; D unresolved. The CDR3 extends over 10 amino acids. Germline V gives CDR1 GTSNPN, CDR2 SVGIG (reference sequence). Between the trimmed V and J ends, which lost 5 bases and 9 bases, there was a span of 11 bases. CDR3 region: CAWGVVGQYF. The CDR3 coding sequence is TGTGCCTGGGGAGTCGTGGGGCAGTACTTC.

The chain couples TRBV19 to TRBJ1-2, with 7 bases aligning to TRBD1. Germline V lookup: CDR1 LNHDA, CDR2 SQIVND (reference sequence). CDR3 size: 14 residues. The V segment lost 7 bases and the J segment 6 bases; nucleotides outside the gene matches: 11. The CDR3 protein is CASKSTGDTNGYTF. The CDR3 nucleotides read TGTGCCAGTAAGTCAACAGGGGATACCAATGGCTACACCTTC.

J is TRBJ1-5 and V is TRBV19, with no clear D. This CDR3 region has 12 residues. V shed 3 bases and J shed 5 bases, with 5 bases lying between them. Per germline, CDR1 LNHDA and CDR2 SQIVND (reference sequence). The CDR3 loop reads CASSIPYQPQHF. CDR3 bases: TGTGCCAGTAGTATCCCCTATCAGCCCCAGCATTTT.

The chain links TRBV7-3 to TRBJ2-3; TRBD2 matches at 11 bases. Germline trimming cut 5 bases from V and 8 bases from J; bases unmatched to any gene: 3. The CDR3 consists of 13 residues. Germline V lookup: CDR1 SGHTA, CDR2 FQGTGA. For the CDR3, the DNA is TGTGCCAGCAGCCCAGGGACTAGCGGTACGCAGTATTTT. Translation: CASSPGTSGTQYF.

This sequence joins TRBV7-9 and TRBJ2-1, with unresolved D. The V end was cut by 2 bases, the J end by 4 bases, with 15 bases between. CDR1 is SEHNR and CDR2 is FQNEAQ in the germline V gene (reference sequence). The CDR3 is 16 amino acids. CDR3 sequence (DNA): TGTGCCAGCAGCTTAATAGTCTCCCCGAGGTACAATGAGCAGTTCTTC. Translating gives CASSLIVSPRYNEQFF.

The rearrangement links TRBV19 to TRBJ1-5, with D perhaps TRBD1 (6 bases). From germline, CDR1 is LNHDA and CDR2 SQIVND (reference sequence). Trimming removed 1 base at V and 6 bases at J, with 13 bases between. The CDR3 is 15 amino acids. The CDR3 here is CASSIGDTGSQPQHF. The CDR3 nucleotides are TGTGCCAGTAGTATAGGCGATACAGGGAGTCAGCCCCAGCATTTT.

V usage is TRBV12-5 and J usage is TRBJ1-5; D is undetermined. The CDR3 is 17 residues long. CDR1 and CDR2 from the germline V gene are LGHNT and FRNRAP. The V gene lost 6 bases and the J gene lost 2 bases, with 20 bases spanning the gap. DNA of the CDR3: TGTGCTAGTGGCCCGGGAGGACCAACCGGCGGCAATCAGCCCCAGCATTTT. Translation gives CASGPGGPTGGNQPQHF.

The genes are TRBV4-2 and TRBJ2-7; 15 bases line up with TRBD2. The CDR3 consists of 18 residues. V shed 1 base and J 0 bases; nucleotides not matched to a gene: 4. CDR1 and CDR2 from the germline V gene are LGHNA and YNFKEQ. The CDR3 here is CASSQVGLAGGPSYEQYF. CDR3 DNA sequence: TGTGCCAGCAGCCAAGTCGGACTAGCGGGGGGGCCCTCCTACGAGCAGTACTTC.

The rearrangement links TRBV10-3 to TRBJ2-5; maybe TRBD2 (5 bases). Per germline, CDR1 ENHRY and CDR2 SYGVKD. V was pared by 10 bases and J by 6 bases, with 15 bases between. CDR3 size: 12 residues. The CDR3 DNA is TGTGCCACCGGACCCGACGGGAAGACCCAGTACTTC. Translated: CATGPDGKTQYF.